Each of the 13 T cell receptor beta chains below was sequenced from the same sample in a study of cytotoxic CD8 clonotypes in ibrutinib-treated CLL. Sequencing was performed with immunoSEQ multiplex PCR; in TCRdb, only in-frame clones are kept and a portion is missing. Of hundreds of thousands of clones detected, around 70% appear once; the ten largest clones hold 15%. This specimen consisted of PBMCs, obtained after 24 months of ibrutinib treatment. These receptors came from a human donor with chronic lymphocytic leukemia.

V and J are TRBV7-2 and TRBJ2-7, with D possibly TRBD2 on 6 matching bases. Trimming stripped 2 bases from V and 0 bases from J, with 14 bases between. From germline, CDR1 is SGHTA and CDR2 FQGNSA. This CDR3 has 16 residues. CDR3 DNA sequence: TGTGCCAGCAGCTTATCCCGACAGACTAGCTCCTACGAGCAGTACTTC. As protein: CASSLSRQTSSYEQYF.

This chain links TRBV5-6 with TRBJ1-4, with a weak D call TRBD1 (5 bases). The CDR3 loop spans 15 amino acids. CDR1 is SGHDT, CDR2 YYEEEE, per germline. The V and J ends lost 4 bases and 7 bases respectively, with 17 bases between them. CDR3 sequence: CASSPQTGTAEKLFF. CDR3 sequence (DNA): TGTGCCAGCAGCCCCCAAACAGGTACTGCTGAAAAACTGTTTTTT.

This clone was found a few times. The V gene is TRBV18, the J gene TRBJ2-7; D is unclear. V lost 6 bases, J lost 7 bases, and 16 bases lay in between. Germline loops: CDR1 KGHSH, CDR2 LQKENI. This CDR3 is built from 13 residues. CDR3 DNA sequence: TGTGCCAGCTCCCAAGACTGGGGTCGGGAGCAGTACTTC. Translating it yields CASSQDWGREQYF. Full variable domain (rest looked up from reference TRBV18 and TRBJ2-7): NAGVMQNPRHLVRRRGQEARLRCSPMKGHSHVYWYRQLPEEGLKFMVYLQKENIIDESGMPKERFSAEFPKEGPSILRIQQVVRGDSAAYFCASSQDWGREQYFGPGTRLTVT.

V gene TRBV7-9 combines with J gene TRBJ1-1; 8 bases line up with TRBD1. The CDR3 contains 14 residues. The germline V gene has CDR1 SEHNR and CDR2 FQNEAQ (reference sequence). Germline trimming cut 7 bases from V and 8 bases from J; bases unmatched to any gene: 12. The CDR3 DNA reads TGTGCCAGCACGATACAGGGGGTCAAAGGGGAAGCTTTCTTT. Its translation is CASTIQGVKGEAFF.

This rearrangement joins TRBV19 to TRBJ1-5; D unresolved. Germline assignment: CDR1 LNHDA and CDR2 SQIVND (reference sequence). Trimming shortened V by 3 bases and J by 4 bases, and 10 bases separated the two germline ends. This CDR3 is 14 amino acids long. Here the CDR3 reads CASSIGLGNQPQHF. CDR3 nucleotides: TGTGCCAGTAGTATCGGACTGGGGAATCAGCCCCAGCATTTT.

This clone turned up a few times. V and J are TRBV30 and TRBJ1-1; D unresolved. Trimming left V 2 bases short and J 1 base short, with 5 bases between. This CDR3 is 12 amino acids long. The germline CDR1 and CDR2 sequences are GTSNPN and SVGIG (reference sequence). The CDR3 nucleotides read TGTGCCTGGAGTTTTCAGAACACTGAAGCTTTCTTT. Its translation is CAWSFQNTEAFF. Together with reference TRBV30 and TRBJ1-1, the CDR3 gives the full variable domain: SQTIHQWPATLVQPVGSPLSLECTVEGTSNPNLYWYRQAAGRGLQLLFYSVGIGQISSEVPQNLSASRPQDRQFILSSKKLLLSDSGFYLCAWSFQNTEAFFGQGTRLTVV.

The rearrangement uses TRBV27 and TRBJ1-2; a weak D match, TRBD1 (6 bases). CDR1 and CDR2 from the germline V gene are MNHEY and SMNVEV (reference sequence). Deletions cut 8 bases from V and 0 bases from J, with 31 bases between. CDR3 length equals 20 residues. CDR3 coding DNA: TGTGCCAGCCCACTGAAGGGGGGAGGCATGAAAATGGGGGCTAACTATGGCTACACCTTC. Protein product: CASPLKGGGMKMGANYGYTF.

The chain recombines TRBV7-9 with TRBJ2-7; D might be TRBD1 or TRBD2, each matching 5 bases. Germline loops: CDR1 SEHNR, CDR2 FQNEAQ (reference sequence). V dropped 2 bases and J dropped 5 bases, with 13 bases sitting between them. CDR3 size: 14 residues. The DNA for the CDR3 is TGTGCCAGCAGCTTAAGAGGGACCGACCACGAGCAGTACTTC. Its protein is CASSLRGTDHEQYF. Variable domain in full (rest from reference TRBV7-9 and TRBJ2-7): DTGVSQNPRHKITKRGQNVTFRCDPISEHNRLYWYRQTLGQGPEFLTYFQNEAQLEKSRLLSDRFSAERPKGSFSTLEIQRTEQGDSAMYLCASSLRGTDHEQYFGPGTRLTVT.

V and J are TRBV2 and TRBJ2-5; maybe TRBD1 (5 bases). The V and J ends lost 4 bases and 4 bases respectively, with 10 bases between them. In germline, CDR1 is SNHLY, CDR2 FYNNEI. The CDR3 runs to 13 residues. The CDR3 bases are TGTGCCAGCAGTGGGCAGGGCCTAGAGACCCAGTACTTC. The encoded protein is CASSGQGLETQYF.

J is TRBJ2-1 and V is TRBV11-3; TRBD2 matches at 7 bases. The CDR3 has 15 residues. Germline trimming cut 3 bases from V and 7 bases from J; bases unmatched to any gene: 9. Germline V gives CDR1 SGHNT, CDR2 YENEEA. The CDR3 protein is CASSLFVRAGNEQFF. The CDR3, as DNA: TGTGCCAGCAGCTTGTTTGTTAGAGCGGGGAATGAGCAGTTCTTC. Using reference TRBV11-3 and TRBJ2-1 for the parts outside the CDR3, the full variable domain is EAGVVQSPRYKIIEKKQPVAFWCNPISGHNTLYWYLQNLGQGPELLIRYENEEAVDDSQLPKDRFSAERLKGVDSTLKIQPAELGDSAVYLCASSLFVRAGNEQFFGPGTRLTVL.

The V call is TRBV29-1, the J call TRBJ2-1; D perhaps matches TRBD2 (5 bases). Germline CDR1 reads SQVTM; CDR2 reads ANQGSEA. The V end lost 6 bases, the J end lost 2 bases, and 14 bases lay between the germline ends. The CDR3 has 14 amino acids. CDR3 DNA sequence: TGCAGCGTGTCCACTAGGATGGCCTACAATGAGCAGTTCTTC. This encodes CSVSTRMAYNEQFF.

Of note for this clone: A junction boundary mismatches the germline segment, possibly from a read error. This chain joins TRBV19 and TRBJ2-3, with D possibly being TRBD2 (5 bases). Germline CDR1 and CDR2: LNHDA and SQIVND (reference sequence). The CDR3 sequence is 13 residues long. The CDR3 protein is CASSTSSRDTQYF. CDR3 coding DNA: TGTGCCAGTAGTACCTCTAGCAGAGATACGCAGTATTTT.

The V call is TRBV29-1, the J call TRBJ1-5, with 8 nucleotides matching TRBD1. From germline, CDR1 is SQVTM and CDR2 ANQGSEA. The V and J ends lost 7 bases and 10 bases, in that order; junction bases with no gene match: 15. The CDR3 has 14 amino acids. CDR3 residues: CSATTGQDFGPQHF. The CDR3 DNA reads as TGCAGCGCTACGACGGGACAGGATTTTGGACCCCAGCATTTT.